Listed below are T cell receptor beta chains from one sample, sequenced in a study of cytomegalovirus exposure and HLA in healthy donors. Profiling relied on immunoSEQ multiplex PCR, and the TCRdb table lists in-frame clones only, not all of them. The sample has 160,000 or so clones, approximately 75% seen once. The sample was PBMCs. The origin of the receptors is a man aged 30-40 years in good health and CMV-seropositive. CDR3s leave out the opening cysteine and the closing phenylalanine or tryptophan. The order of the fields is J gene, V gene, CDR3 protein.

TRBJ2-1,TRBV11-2,ASSFGVYNEQF
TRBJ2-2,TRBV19,ASSWDRGPIGELF
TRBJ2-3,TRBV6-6,ASARGGSTDTQY
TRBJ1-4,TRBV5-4,ATSGQGTTNEKLF
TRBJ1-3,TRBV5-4,ASSSQGSGNTIY
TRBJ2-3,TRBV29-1,SETGYTDTQY
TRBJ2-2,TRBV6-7,ASTKGGGAGTGELF
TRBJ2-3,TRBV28,ASYDAGGDLRDTQY
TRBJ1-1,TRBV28,ASSPLRGGDTEAF
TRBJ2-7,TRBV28,ASSSGTANFYEQY
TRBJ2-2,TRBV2,ASSENEGGELF
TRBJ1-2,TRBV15,ATSLDLLANYGYP
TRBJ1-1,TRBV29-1,SVEDRGQQAF
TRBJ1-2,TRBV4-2,ASSQAQSYT
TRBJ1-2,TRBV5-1,ASTRGGYYGYT
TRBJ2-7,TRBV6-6,ASSSQGAPYEQY
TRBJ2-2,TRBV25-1,ASSEEGAGELF
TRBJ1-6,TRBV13,ASSLVGGQDSSPLH
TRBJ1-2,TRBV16,ASSQTTGNYGYT
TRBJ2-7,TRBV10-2,ASSVSGQVDEQY
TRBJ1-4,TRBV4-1,ASSQRGVAATNEKLF
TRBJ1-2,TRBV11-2,ASSFLGGNVRYT